The clone carrying this T cell receptor (beta chain) was found a few times. The antigen is unknown. The ends lost 0 bases at V and 0 bases at J; junction bases unmatched: 8. There are 19 residues in the CDR3. In germline, CDR1 is LGHNA, CDR2 YSLEER. The data were obtained in a study of T cells after yellow fever vaccination. For TCR, cDNA came from 5'RACE template switching, which added a universal primer site and UMIs. TCRdb called the 5' RACE reads again in MiXCR, with one record for every CDR3 protein. This sample has approximately 300,000 distinct CDR3 sequences, with around 7% found just once. Overall study results and limits: After the booster, over 95% of CD4 and around nine tenths of CD8 primary-response clones were re-detected.

This sequence originates from a man aged 18 to 30 who received the YFV17D yellow fever vaccine. The specimen comprised PBMCs, sampled about 41 days after the first yellow fever vaccination. V gene TRBV4-3 combines with J gene TRBJ1-6; 7 nucleotides align to TRBD1. CDR3 in DNA: TGCGCCAGCAGCCAAGATCTGACGGACAGGAGCTCCTATAATTCACCCCTCCACTTT. It translates to CASSQDLTDRSSYNSPLHF.